This T cell receptor beta chain was sequenced in a study of beta chain features in type 1 diabetes. Study summary: Age and gender were similar between patients and healthy donors, as were cell yields.

A note on this clone: Its antigen is currently unknown.

Sequencing targeted expressed TCRB transcripts, as all isolated RNA had been reverse transcribed. Clones were sequenced by immunoSEQ multiplex PCR, and TCRdb holds only the in-frame ones, with some missing. The table has about 260,000 clones, more than 65% seen once; the top ten hold 0.053%. The V and J ends lost 3 bases and 9 bases, in that order; junction bases with no gene match: 16. Germline CDR1 is GTSNPN and CDR2 is SVGIG (reference sequence). CDR3 length: 15 amino acids. Points from the study as a whole: The naive, central memory and Treg TCRB repertoires showed an apparent similarity that was greater among patients than among healthy donors. Shorter templates may be favored by PCR, equally so in patients and controls.

Populations isolated by sorting all had purity greater than 95%. Sequenced input: naive CD4+ T cells from blood. The V and J genes are TRBV30 and TRBJ2-5, with 7 bases aligning to TRBD2. The receptor was derived from a man aged 25-45 years in good health. The CDR3 coding sequence is TGTGCCTGGAGCTCCGACGGGGAGGGCATAGGGTCCCAGTACTTC. This codes for CAWSSDGEGIGSQYF.